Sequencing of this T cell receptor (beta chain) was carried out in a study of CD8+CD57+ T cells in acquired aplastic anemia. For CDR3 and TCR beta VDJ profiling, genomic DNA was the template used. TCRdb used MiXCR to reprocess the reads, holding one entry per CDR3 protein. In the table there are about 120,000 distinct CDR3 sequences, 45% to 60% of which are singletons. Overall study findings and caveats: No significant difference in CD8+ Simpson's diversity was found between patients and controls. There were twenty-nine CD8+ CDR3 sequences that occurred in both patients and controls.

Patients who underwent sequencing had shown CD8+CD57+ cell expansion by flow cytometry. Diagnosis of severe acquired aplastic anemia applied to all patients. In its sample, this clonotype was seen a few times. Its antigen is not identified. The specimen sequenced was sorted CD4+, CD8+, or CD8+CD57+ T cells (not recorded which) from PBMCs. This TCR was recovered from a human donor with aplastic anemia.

CDR3 bases: TGTGCCATCAGTAGACAGGGCACCCGTAAGAACGAAGCTTTCTTT. This gives the protein CAISRQGTRKNEAFF. The chain joins TRBV10-3 to TRBJ1-1; 7 bases align to TRBD1. This CDR3 has 15 amino acids. In germline, CDR1 is ENHRY, CDR2 SYGVKD. After removal of 5 bases from V and 8 bases from J, the junction contained 14 bases not matched to a gene.